These 23 T cell receptor beta chains were all obtained from the same sample, sequenced in a study of CD8 T cells in ankylosing spondylitis. TCRdb fed the 5' RACE reads into MiXCR, producing one record per CDR3 protein. This sample has 150,000 to 200,000 distinct CDR3 sequences, with approximately 13% found just once. The specimen sequenced was blood, either unsorted or a sorted T cell fraction (not recorded which). The receptors shown here come from a female donor with ankylosing spondylitis or in good health (not recorded which).

V is TRBV11-2 and J is TRBJ2-1, with 9 bases fitting TRBD2. CDR3 length: 12 residues. Germline values: CDR1 SGHAT, CDR2 FQNNGV. The CDR3 region has the DNA TGTGCTAGCGGGAGCTCCTACAATGAGCAGTTCTTC. As protein: CASGSSYNEQFF.

This clonotype was detected only a few times. The rearrangement joins TRBV27 to TRBJ1-4; D call uncertain. V was pared by 6 bases and J by 4 bases, with 9 bases between. The CDR3 covers 13 residues. CDR1 is MNHEY and CDR2 is SMNVEV in the germline V gene (reference sequence). CDR3 region: CASRGPLNEKLFF. The CDR3 coding sequence is TGTGCCAGCAGAGGGCCCCTTAATGAAAAACTGTTTTTT.

Points on this clonotype: One end of the junction is discordant with germline, which a read error may explain. The chain links TRBV20-1 to TRBJ2-1; the match to TRBD2 covers 15 bases. The CDR3 spans 16 residues. Germline V gene sequence: CDR1 DFQATT, CDR2 SNEGSKA (reference sequence). DNA for the CDR3: TGCTGTGCTAGAGTTTTGGGACTAGCGGGAGGAAGTGAGCAGTTCTTC. As protein: CCARVLGLAGGSEQFF.

This clonotype appeared a few times. The chain combines TRBV5-6 with TRBJ2-5, with D hard to call. The germline CDR1 and CDR2 sequences are SGHDT and YYEEEE. This CDR3 comprises 15 residues. The V end was cut by 0 bases, the J end by 0 bases, with 9 bases between. The CDR3 is CASSLAGPYQETQYF. The CDR3 nucleotides are TGTGCCAGCAGCTTGGCAGGACCGTACCAAGAGACCCAGTACTTC.

In this sample, this clonotype turned up once. This may come from a read error, since a much larger clone is one base off. V gene TRBV6-2 or TRBV6-3 combines with J gene TRBJ1-1; D is uncertain. Between the trimmed V and J ends, which lost 6 bases and 9 bases, there was a span of 11 bases. CDR1 MNHEY and CDR2 SVGEGT come from the germline V gene. The CDR3 has 11 residues. This CDR3 is CASSRKAKAFF. The CDR3 bases are TGTGCCAGCAGCCGGAAGGCTAAAGCTTTCTTT.

This clonotype was observed a handful of times. The chain combines TRBV5-1 with TRBJ2-4; D is unclear. CDR1 is SGHRS and CDR2 is YFSETQ in the germline V gene. The CDR3 length is 15 residues. With 1 base removed from V and 4 bases from J, the gap between germline ends came to 12 bases. The CDR3 is CASSLFPDPKNIQYF. In DNA, the CDR3 is TGCGCCAGCAGCTTGTTTCCGGACCCAAAAAACATTCAGTACTTC. Full variable domain (rest looked up from reference TRBV5-1 and TRBJ2-4): KAGVTQTPRYLIKTRGQQVTLSCSPISGHRSVSWYQQTPGQGLQFLFEYFSETQRNKGNFPGRFSGRQFSNSRSEMNVSTLELGDSALYLCASSLFPDPKNIQYFGAGTRLSVL.

As regards this clonotype: Being one base from a much bigger clone, this may be a read error. The genes are TRBV29-1 and TRBJ1-3; D is ambiguous. The CDR3 has 13 amino acids. CDR1 and CDR2 (germline): SQVTM, ANQGSEA. The CDR3 here is CSVVYSGGNAIYF. CDR3 bases: TGCAGCGTTGTATACTCGGGAGGAAACGCCATATATTTT.

In its sample, this clonotype was seen many times. The V gene is TRBV5-1, the J gene TRBJ1-2, with 7 bases aligning to TRBD1. Trimming cost V 4 bases and J 4 bases; bases outside gene matches: 10. From germline, CDR1 is SGHRS and CDR2 YFSETQ. CDR3 size: 15 residues. The CDR3 bases are TGCGCCAGCAGCCCGGGACAGACGATAGTCTATGGCTACACCTTC. The encoded protein is CASSPGQTIVYGYTF.

In this sample, this clonotype turned up a few times. Here the CDR3 reads CASRTGPEAQPQHF. The CDR3 DNA is TGTGCCAGCAGAACCGGGCCGGAGGCCCAGCCCCAGCATTTT. The rearrangement links TRBV12-3 or TRBV12-4 to TRBJ1-5; D gene ambiguous. This CDR3 is built from 14 residues. Trimming pared 6 bases from V and 7 bases from J, leaving 16 bases between.

The chain is built from TRBV6-5 and TRBJ2-7; unclear D gene. Trimming left V 2 bases short and J 3 bases short, with 17 bases between. The germline V gene encodes CDR1 MNHEY and CDR2 SVGAGI. This CDR3 comprises 16 residues. This CDR3 is CASSYSRPRFNYEQYF. The CDR3 DNA follows: TGTGCCAGCAGTTACAGCAGGCCTCGATTCAACTACGAGCAGTACTTC.

The rearrangement joins TRBV28 to TRBJ2-1; 7 bases agree with TRBD1. The ends lost 6 bases at V and 1 base at J; junction bases unmatched: 3. The CDR3 is 14 residues long. The V gene's germline CDR1 is MDHEN and CDR2 SYDVKM. The CDR3 sequence: CASSPGGSYNEQFF. The CDR3 DNA sequence: TGTGCCAGCAGCCCAGGGGGTTCCTACAATGAGCAGTTCTTC.

This clonotype came up many times. The chain is built from TRBV20-1 and TRBJ2-1; D is ambiguous. Between the trimmed V and J ends, which lost 3 bases and 7 bases, there was a span of 7 bases. The CDR3 extends over 11 amino acids. Looked up from germline, CDR1 is DFQATT and CDR2 is SNEGSKA (reference sequence). The CDR3, as DNA: TGCAGTGCTAGCCAGACTAATGAGCAGTTCTTC. Translating gives CSASQTNEQFF.

This clonotype was found many times. This chain uses TRBV5-1 with TRBJ1-1; D gene unclear. The V end was cut by 4 bases, the J end by 3 bases, with 19 bases between. The CDR3 consists of 16 residues. From germline, CDR1 is SGHRS and CDR2 YFSETQ. The CDR3 region has the DNA TGCGCCAGCAGCGCCTCAGGCGCACCTCGGGACACTGAAGCTTTCTTT. Translating gives CASSASGAPRDTEAFF.

This clonotype was detected many times. The rearrangement joins TRBV4-2 to TRBJ2-7, with TRBD2 matching over 7 bases. V was pared by 0 bases and J by 1 base, with 6 bases of the junction left unmatched. This CDR3 has 16 amino acids. CDR1 and CDR2 from the germline V gene are LGHNA and YNFKEQ. CDR3 bases: TGTGCCAGCAGCCAAGATACGGGGGGAGCATCCTACGAGCAGTACTTC. Amino acid sequence: CASSQDTGGASYEQYF.

The chain uses TRBV28 and TRBJ1-5; D remains unclear. Germline CDR1 MDHEN, CDR2 SYDVKM. V was cut by 5 bases and J by 3 bases, with 14 bases left in between. CDR3 length equals 15 residues. The DNA of the CDR3 is TGTGCCAGCAGTCCTCACCATGGGGACAATCAGCCCCAGCATTTT. It encodes CASSPHHGDNQPQHF.

About this clonotype: Being one base from a much bigger clone, this may be a read error. The rearrangement links TRBV7-9 to TRBJ2-7, with D unresolved. This CDR3 is 13 amino acids long. CDR1 and CDR2 (germline): SEHNR, FQNEAQ (reference sequence). CDR3 DNA sequence: TGTGCCAGCAGCTTAGGTCGAGCCTACGAGCAGTGCTTC. Residues: CASSLGRAYEQCF.

There are many counts of this clonotype. The J gene is TRBJ2-1, the V gene TRBV7-2, with 9 bases that match TRBD2. V shed 0 bases, J shed 2 bases, and the junction held 5 bases outside the gene matches. This CDR3 comprises 17 residues. CDR1 and CDR2 (germline): SGHTA, FQGNSA. The CDR3 sequence: CASSLAPSGTAYNEQFF. The CDR3 DNA reads TGTGCCAGCAGCTTAGCCCCTAGCGGGACCGCCTACAATGAGCAGTTCTTC.

The chain uses TRBV12-3 or TRBV12-4 and TRBJ2-7, with 7 bases identical to TRBD2. J was trimmed by 3 bases and V by 3 bases; bases with no gene match: 5. The CDR3 consists of 14 residues. The CDR3 here is CASSFGGGGYEQYF. Written as DNA, the CDR3 is TGTGCCAGCAGTTTTGGGGGGGGTGGCTACGAGCAGTACTTC.

The genes are TRBV9 and TRBJ1-1, with 7 bases lining up with TRBD1. The germline CDR1 and CDR2 sequences are SGDLS and YYNGEE. This CDR3 spans 14 amino acids. The V gene end was trimmed by 0 bases and the J gene end by 7 bases; junction bases not matched to a gene: 6. CDR3 DNA: TGTGCCAGCAGCGTAGACGGGACAGCCTATGAAGCTTTCTTT. Amino acid sequence: CASSVDGTAYEAFF.

This clonotype occurred a few times. J is TRBJ2-3 and V is TRBV11-2, with TRBD2 identical over 10 bases. Germline CDR1 is SGHAT and CDR2 is FQNNGV. V was pared by 6 bases and J by 2 bases, with 8 bases of the junction left unmatched. The CDR3 has 16 amino acids. CDR3 region: CASRQTGTSVTDTQYF. The CDR3 region has the DNA TGTGCCAGCAGACAAACCGGGACTAGCGTCACAGATACGCAGTATTTT.

This clonotype has more than one count but fewer than ten. V gene TRBV24-1 combines with J gene TRBJ2-4; maybe TRBD1 (5 bases). CDR1 is KGHDR, CDR2 SFDVKD, per germline. Trimming stripped 9 bases from V and 0 bases from J, with 14 bases between. There are 15 residues in the CDR3. CDR3 DNA: TGTGCCACCGCTCGACAGTTCCTAGCCAAAAACATTCAGTACTTC. Protein: CATARQFLAKNIQYF.

This clonotype showed up many times. V gene TRBV4-3 combines with J gene TRBJ2-1, with TRBD2 identical over 9 bases. The CDR3 is 16 residues long. CDR1 and CDR2 from the germline V gene are LGHNA and YSLEER. With 0 bases clipped from V and 0 bases from J, the junction kept 0 bases outside the gene matches. The CDR3, as DNA: TGCGCCAGCAGCCAAGAGACTAGCGGCTCCTACAATGAGCAGTTCTTC. Translation: CASSQETSGSYNEQFF.

This clonotype was found many times. The V call is TRBV7-2, the J call TRBJ2-4; TRBD2 is a possible D gene (6 bases). The germline V and J ends were trimmed by 2 bases and 0 bases, with 11 bases remaining between them. Germline CDR1 reads SGHTA; CDR2 reads FQGNSA. The CDR3 totals 16 residues. The CDR3 DNA reads as TGTGCCAGCAGCTTATGGCGGGGTGTAGCCAAAAACATTCAGTACTTC. Encoded protein: CASSLWRGVAKNIQYF. Together with reference TRBV7-2 and TRBJ2-4, the CDR3 gives the full variable domain: GAGVSQSPSNKVTEKGKDVELRCDPISGHTALYWYRQSLGQGLEFLIYFQGNSAPDKSGLPSDRFSAERTGGSVSTLTIQRTQQEDSAVYLCASSLWRGVAKNIQYFGAGTRLSVL.